This T cell receptor beta chain was sequenced in a study of blood T cell repertoires in COVID-19. Study-wide background: From T cells, B-cell-depleted T cells, or PBMCs came the material, which was cDNA or gDNA.

Per the germline V gene, CDR1 is LGHNA and CDR2 is YNFKEQ. The CDR3 loop spans 16 amino acids. V was shortened by 2 bases and J by 8 bases, with 19 bases between the two germline ends. The repertoire was sequenced with immunoSEQ multiplex PCR; TCRdb's copy has only in-frame clones and lacks some. The table has some 310,000 clones, about nine tenths seen once. Sequencing was carried out using peripheral blood. The chain joins TRBV4-2 to TRBJ2-1, with D possibly TRBD2 on 6 matching bases. The TCR sequence derives from a man aged 50 or older with active or convalescent COVID-19. CDR3 in amino acids: CASSQRKRVGLDEQFF. As DNA, the CDR3 is TGTGCCAGCAGCCAAAGGAAGCGGGTGGGGTTGGATGAGCAGTTCTTC.